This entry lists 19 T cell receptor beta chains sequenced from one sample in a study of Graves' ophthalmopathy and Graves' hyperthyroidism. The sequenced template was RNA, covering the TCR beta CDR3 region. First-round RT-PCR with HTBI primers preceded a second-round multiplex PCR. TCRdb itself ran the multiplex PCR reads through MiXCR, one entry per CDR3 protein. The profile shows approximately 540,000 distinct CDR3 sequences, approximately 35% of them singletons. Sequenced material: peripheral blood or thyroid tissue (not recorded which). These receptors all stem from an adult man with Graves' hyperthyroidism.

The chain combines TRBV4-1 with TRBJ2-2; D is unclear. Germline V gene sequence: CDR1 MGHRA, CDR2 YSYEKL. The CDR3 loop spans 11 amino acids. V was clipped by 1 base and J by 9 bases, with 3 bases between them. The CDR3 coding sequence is TGCGCCAGCAGCCAAGGGAGGGAGCTGTTTTTT. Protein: CASSQGRELFF.

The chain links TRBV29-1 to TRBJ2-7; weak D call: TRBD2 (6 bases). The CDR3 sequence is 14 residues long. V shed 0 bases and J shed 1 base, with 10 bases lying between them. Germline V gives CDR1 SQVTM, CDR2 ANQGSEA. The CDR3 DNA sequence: TGCAGCGTTGAAGAGTCCGGGGGTTCCTACGAGCAGTACTTC. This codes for CSVEESGGSYEQYF.

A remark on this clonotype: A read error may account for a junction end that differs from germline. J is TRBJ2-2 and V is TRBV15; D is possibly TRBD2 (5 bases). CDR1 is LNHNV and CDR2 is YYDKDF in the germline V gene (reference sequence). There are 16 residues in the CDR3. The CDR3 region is CATSRDRAGSYNEQFF. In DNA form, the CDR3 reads TGTGCCACCAGCAGAGATCGGGCGGGCTCCTACAATGAGCAGTTTTTT.

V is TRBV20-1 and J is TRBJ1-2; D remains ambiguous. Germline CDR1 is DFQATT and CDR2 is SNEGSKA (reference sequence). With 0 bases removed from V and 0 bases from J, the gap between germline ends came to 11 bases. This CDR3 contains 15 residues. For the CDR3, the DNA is TGCAGTGCTAGAGATGGTCGGGGAGCTAACTATGGCTACACCTTC. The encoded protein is CSARDGRGANYGYTF.

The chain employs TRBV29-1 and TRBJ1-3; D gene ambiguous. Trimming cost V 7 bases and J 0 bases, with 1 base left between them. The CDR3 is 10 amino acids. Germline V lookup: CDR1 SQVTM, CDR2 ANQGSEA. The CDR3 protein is CSGSGNTIYF. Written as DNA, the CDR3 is TGCAGCGGCTCTGGAAACACCATATATTTT.

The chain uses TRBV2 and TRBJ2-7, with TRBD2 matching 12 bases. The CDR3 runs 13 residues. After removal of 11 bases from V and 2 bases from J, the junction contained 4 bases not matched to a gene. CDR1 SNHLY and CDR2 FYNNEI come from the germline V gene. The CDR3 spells CAPTSGGTYEQYF. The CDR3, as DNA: TGTGCCCCAACTAGCGGGGGGACCTACGAGCAGTACTTC.

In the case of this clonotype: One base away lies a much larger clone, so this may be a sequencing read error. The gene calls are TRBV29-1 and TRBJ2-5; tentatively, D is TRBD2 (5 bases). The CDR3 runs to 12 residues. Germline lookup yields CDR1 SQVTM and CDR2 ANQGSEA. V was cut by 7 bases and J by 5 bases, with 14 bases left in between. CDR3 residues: CSDESSLETQYF. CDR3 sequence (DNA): TGCAGCGATGAGTCTAGCTTGGAGACCCAGTACTTC.

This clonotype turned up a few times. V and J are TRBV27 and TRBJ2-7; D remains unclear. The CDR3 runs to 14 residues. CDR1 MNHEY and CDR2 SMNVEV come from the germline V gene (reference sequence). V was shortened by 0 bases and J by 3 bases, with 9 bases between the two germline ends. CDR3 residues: CASSLSSPGYEQYF. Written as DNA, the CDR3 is TGTGCCAGCAGTTTATCGTCTCCAGGCTACGAGCAGTACTTC.

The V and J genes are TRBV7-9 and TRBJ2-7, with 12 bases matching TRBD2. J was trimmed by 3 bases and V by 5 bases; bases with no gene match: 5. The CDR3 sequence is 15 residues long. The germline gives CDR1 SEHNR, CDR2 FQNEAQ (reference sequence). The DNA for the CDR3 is TGTGCCAGCAGCCGCGGGACTAGCGGGTTCTACGAGCAGTACTTC. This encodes CASSRGTSGFYEQYF.

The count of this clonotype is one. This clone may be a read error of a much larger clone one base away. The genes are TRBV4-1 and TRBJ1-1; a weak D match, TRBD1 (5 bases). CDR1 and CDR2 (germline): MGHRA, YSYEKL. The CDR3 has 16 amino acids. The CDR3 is CASSQATQEGAGKASF. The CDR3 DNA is TGCGCCAGCAGCCAAGCTACCCAGGAGGGAGCAGGGAAAGCTTCCTTT.

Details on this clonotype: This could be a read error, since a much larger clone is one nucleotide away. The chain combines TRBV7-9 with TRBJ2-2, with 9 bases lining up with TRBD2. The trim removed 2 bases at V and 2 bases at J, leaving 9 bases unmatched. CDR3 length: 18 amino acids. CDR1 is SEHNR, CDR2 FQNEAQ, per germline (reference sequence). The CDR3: CASSLFISGGDNTGELFF. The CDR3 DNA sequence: TGTGCCAGCAGCTTATTCATTAGCGGGGGAGACAACACCGGGGAGCTGTTTTTT.

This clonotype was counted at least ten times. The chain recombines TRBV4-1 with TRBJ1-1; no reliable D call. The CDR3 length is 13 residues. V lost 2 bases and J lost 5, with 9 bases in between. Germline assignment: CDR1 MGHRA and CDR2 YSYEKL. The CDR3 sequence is CASSQWALTEAFF. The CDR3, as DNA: TGCGCCAGCAGCCAATGGGCCTTAACTGAAGCTTTCTTT.

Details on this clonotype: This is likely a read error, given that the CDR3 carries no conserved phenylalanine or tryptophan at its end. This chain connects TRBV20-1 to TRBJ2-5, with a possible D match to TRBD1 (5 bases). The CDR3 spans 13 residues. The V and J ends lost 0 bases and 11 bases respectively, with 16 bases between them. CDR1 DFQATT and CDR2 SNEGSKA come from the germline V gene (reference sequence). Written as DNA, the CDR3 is TGCAGTGCTAGAGATCAGGGTGTGGGAACGCAGTACCTC. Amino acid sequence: CSARDQGVGTQYL.

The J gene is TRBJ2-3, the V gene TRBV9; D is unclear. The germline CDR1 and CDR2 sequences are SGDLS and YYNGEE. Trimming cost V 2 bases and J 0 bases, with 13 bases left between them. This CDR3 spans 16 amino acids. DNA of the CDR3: TGTGCCAGCAGCGTCGAAGGCGTGACTAGCACAGATACGCAGTATTTT. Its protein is CASSVEGVTSTDTQYF.

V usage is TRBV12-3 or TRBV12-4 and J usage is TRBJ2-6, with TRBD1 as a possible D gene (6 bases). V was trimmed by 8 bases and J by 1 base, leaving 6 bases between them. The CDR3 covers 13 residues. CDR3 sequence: CASDRSGANVLTF. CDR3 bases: TGTGCCAGCGACAGGTCTGGGGCCAACGTCCTGACTTTC.

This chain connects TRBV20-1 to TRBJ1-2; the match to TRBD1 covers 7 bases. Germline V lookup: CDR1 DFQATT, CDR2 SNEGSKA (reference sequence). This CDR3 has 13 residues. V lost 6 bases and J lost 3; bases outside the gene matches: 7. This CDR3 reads CSAHRGLDYGYTF. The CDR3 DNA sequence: TGCAGTGCCCACAGGGGCTTGGACTATGGCTACACCTTC.

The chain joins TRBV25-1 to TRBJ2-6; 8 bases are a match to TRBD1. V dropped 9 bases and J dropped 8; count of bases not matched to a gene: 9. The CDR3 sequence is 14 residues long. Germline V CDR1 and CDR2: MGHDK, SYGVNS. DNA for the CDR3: TGTGCCAGTGGAGGGACAGGCCTTACCAACGTCCTGACTTTC. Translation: CASGGTGLTNVLTF.

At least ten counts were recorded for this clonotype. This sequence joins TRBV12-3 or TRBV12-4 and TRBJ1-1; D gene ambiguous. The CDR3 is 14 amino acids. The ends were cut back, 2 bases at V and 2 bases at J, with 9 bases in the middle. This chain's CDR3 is CASSLLGVNTEAFF. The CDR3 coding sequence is TGTGCCAGCAGTTTACTTGGGGTTAACACTGAAGCTTTCTTT.

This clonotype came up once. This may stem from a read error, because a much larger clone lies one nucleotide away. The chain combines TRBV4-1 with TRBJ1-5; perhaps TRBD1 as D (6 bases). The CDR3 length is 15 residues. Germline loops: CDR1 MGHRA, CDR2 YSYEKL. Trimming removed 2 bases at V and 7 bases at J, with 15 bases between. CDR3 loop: CASSQNGGSPQPQHF. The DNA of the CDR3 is TGCGCCAGCAGCCAAAACGGGGGCAGTCCGCAGCCCCAGCATTTT.